This TCR beta chain was recorded in a study of T-cell reconstitution after alpha-beta-depleted transplantation in children. Germline CDR1 reads SGHKS; CDR2 reads YYEKEE (reference sequence). Trimming at V came to 4 bases and at J to 0 bases, leaving 7 bases not matched to a gene. The CDR3 consists of 17 residues. This clonotype was detected ten times or more. Preparing the TCRbeta library involved the use of unique molecular identifiers. TCRdb re-called the PCR reads through MiXCR, storing one row per CDR3 protein. Of about 110,000 distinct CDR3 sequences listed, 10% to 13% are singletons. The source was PBMCs from the stem cell graft donor, collected from the stem cell graft. The sequence derives from a human donor who donated a stem cell graft to a child with acute lymphoblastic leukemia. The V gene is TRBV5-5, the J gene TRBJ1-5, with 10 bases lining up with TRBD1. In DNA, the CDR3 is TGTGCCAGCAGCACCGGGACAGGGGCTTATAGCAATCAGCCCCAGCATTTT. It is translated as CASSTGTGAYSNQPQHF.